A single sample gave rise to the 22 T cell receptor beta chains below, sequenced in a study of CD4+ T cells in melanoma. The assay was immunoSEQ multiplex PCR, and TCRdb's table has in-frame clones only and misses some. The sample shows tens of thousands of clones, roughly three quarters of them seen only once. The sequenced sample consisted of tumor tissue. The receptors originated from a human donor with melanoma.

The genes are TRBV4-2 and TRBJ1-1; D not certain. V lost 4 bases and J lost 0, with 9 bases in between. The length of the CDR3 is 14 residues. Germline V lookup: CDR1 LGHNA, CDR2 YNFKEQ. This CDR3 reads CASSLFDMNTEAFF. The CDR3 nucleotides are TGTGCCAGCAGCCTGTTTGACATGAACACTGAAGCTTTCTTT.

This chain joins TRBV5-8 and TRBJ1-2; perhaps TRBD1 as D (5 bases). V lost 9 bases and J 4 bases, leaving 19 bases between the germline ends. The CDR3 sequence is 14 residues long. Germline V gene data show CDR1 as SGHTS and CDR2 as YDEGEE. In nucleotides, the CDR3 is TGTGCCACTCCGCAGGGAAGGTCCCTCTATGGCTACACCTTC. Translation: CATPQGRSLYGYTF.

The CDR3 sequence is CASSFGNEKLFF. DNA for the CDR3: TGTGCCAGCAGTTTCGGGAATGAAAAACTGTTTTTT. This chain connects TRBV28 to TRBJ1-4; D remains ambiguous. Germline V CDR1 and CDR2: MDHEN, SYDVKM. The CDR3 covers 12 residues. Trimming took 3 bases from V and 5 from J, leaving 4 bases between them.

This clone showed up just a few times. V gene TRBV7-8 combines with J gene TRBJ1-2; 7 bases match TRBD1. Germline V gene lookup returns CDR1 SGHVS and CDR2 FQNEAQ. The junction had 5 bases not matched to a gene; V was cut back by 1 base and J by 0 bases. The CDR3 is made up of 16 amino acids. The CDR3 protein is CASSLVWTGANYGYTF. The CDR3 DNA sequence: TGTGCCAGCAGCTTAGTCTGGACAGGAGCTAACTATGGCTACACCTTC.

The rearrangement uses TRBV11-2 and TRBJ2-5; TRBD1 might be the D (7 bases). Matching the DNA end better, TRBJ2-7 makes the J call doubtful. Germline V CDR1 and CDR2: SGHAT, FQNNGV. CDR3 size: 15 residues. The CDR3 spells CASSLRRDRPYEQYF. The CDR3 bases are TGTGCCAGCAGCTTAAGGCGGGACAGACCCTACGAGCAGTACTTC.

CDR3 region: CASSTGTGEISNYGYTF. CDR3 sequence (DNA): TGCGCCAGCAGCACAGGGACAGGGGAGATCTCAAACTATGGCTACACCTTC. This chain connects TRBV4-1 to TRBJ1-2, with 10 bases fitting TRBD1. The V gene end was trimmed by 5 bases and the J gene end by 2 bases; junction bases not matched to a gene: 11. Germline assignment: CDR1 MGHRA and CDR2 YSYEKL. This CDR3 has 17 amino acids.

V and J are TRBV7-2 and TRBJ2-7, with D unclear. Germline V gene lookup returns CDR1 SGHTA and CDR2 FQGNSA. The CDR3 sequence is 11 residues long. The V gene lost 10 bases and the J gene lost 3 bases, with 10 bases spanning the gap. CDR3 residues: CAILLGYEQYF. CDR3 bases: TGTGCCATCCTCCTTGGCTACGAGCAGTACTTC. Full variable domain (missing parts from reference TRBV7-2 and TRBJ2-7): GAGVSQSPSNKVTEKGKDVELRCDPISGHTALYWYRQSLGQGLEFLIYFQGNSAPDKSGLPSDRFSAERTGGSVSTLTIQRTQQEDSAVYLCAILLGYEQYFGPGTRLTVT.

The chain carries TRBV5-6 and TRBJ1-1; weak D call: TRBD1 (5 bases). The ends were cut back, 0 bases at V and 5 bases at J, with 11 bases in the middle. The CDR3 spans 14 residues. The germline V gene encodes CDR1 SGHDT and CDR2 YYEEEE. DNA of the CDR3: TGTGCCAGCAGCTTGGGGGCCAGGGTTACTGAAGCTTTCTTT. Translation gives CASSLGARVTEAFF.

J is TRBJ2-1 and V is TRBV7-9; 9 nucleotides line up with TRBD2. CDR1 and CDR2 from the germline V gene are SEHNR and FQNEAQ (reference sequence). This CDR3 has 14 amino acids. The ends lost 7 bases at V and 8 bases at J; junction bases unmatched: 9. In nucleotides, the CDR3 is TGTGCCAGCACACCGGGACTAGCTTTCGATGAGCAGTTCTTC. Its protein is CASTPGLAFDEQFF.

The gene calls are TRBV6-6 and TRBJ1-5; D remains unclear. Trimming shortened V by 2 bases and J by 6 bases, and 5 bases separated the two germline ends. The germline CDR1 and CDR2 sequences are MNHNY and SVGAGI (reference sequence). This CDR3 spans 12 amino acids. CDR3: CASSYGGQPQHF. DNA for the CDR3: TGTGCCAGCAGTTACGGTGGTCAGCCCCAGCATTTT.

The chain is built from TRBV5-8 and TRBJ2-1; D unresolved. The CDR3 extends over 14 amino acids. Trimming removed 6 bases at V and 4 bases at J, with 14 bases between. CDR1 is SGHTS, CDR2 YDEGEE, per germline. The CDR3 DNA follows: TGTGCCAGCAACCTGAAGGCGGCATACAATGAGCAGTTCTTC. Translated, it gives CASNLKAAYNEQFF.

The chain recombines TRBV2 with TRBJ2-5; perhaps D is TRBD1 or TRBD2 (5 bases each). V lost 4 bases and J lost 3, with 9 bases in between. From germline, CDR1 is SNHLY and CDR2 FYNNEI. The CDR3 runs to 13 residues. CDR3 sequence reads: CASSGRGEETQYF. DNA of the CDR3: TGTGCCAGCAGTGGAAGAGGGGAAGAGACCCAGTACTTC.

In this sample, this clone turned up many times. V is TRBV30 and J is TRBJ1-1; 8 bases are a match to TRBD1. CDR3 size: 12 residues. The germline CDR1 and CDR2 sequences are GTSNPN and SVGIG (reference sequence). V was pared by 5 bases and J by 1 base, with 0 bases of the junction left unmatched. The DNA of the CDR3 is TGTGCCTGGGGACAGGGGAACACTGAAGCTTTCTTT. This codes for CAWGQGNTEAFF. The entire variable domain, with the rest obtained from reference TRBV30 and TRBJ1-1, is as follows: SQTIHQWPATLVQPVGSPLSLECTVEGTSNPNLYWYRQAAGRGLQLLFYSVGIGQISSEVPQNLSASRPQDRQFILSSKKLLLSDSGFYLCAWGQGNTEAFFGQGTRLTVV.

The chain couples TRBV7-6 to TRBJ2-1, with D possibly TRBD1 on 5 matching bases. Germline V CDR1 and CDR2: SGHVS, FNYEAQ. This CDR3 is 15 amino acids long. Trimming stripped 1 base from V and 5 bases from J, with 12 bases between. CDR3 loop: CASSLDPDSNNEQFF. CDR3 nucleotides: TGTGCCAGCAGCTTAGATCCAGACAGCAACAATGAGCAGTTCTTC.

This sequence joins TRBV7-9 and TRBJ2-1, with D possibly called TRBD1 or TRBD2 (5 bases each). V lost 0 bases and J 11 bases, leaving 8 bases between the germline ends. Germline V gene sequence: CDR1 SEHNR, CDR2 FQNEAQ (reference sequence). The CDR3 is 12 amino acids. The CDR3 nucleotides are TGTGCCAGCAGCTTAGCCCGGGGCCAGCAGTTCTTC. Residues: CASSLARGQQFF. Full variable domain (missing parts from reference TRBV7-9 and TRBJ2-1): DTGVSQNPRHKITKRGQNVTFRCDPISEHNRLYWYRQTLGQGPEFLTYFQNEAQLEKSRLLSDRFSAERPKGSFSTLEIQRTEQGDSAMYLCASSLARGQQFFGPGTRLTVL.

The rearrangement uses TRBV4-1 and TRBJ1-5; 8 nucleotides match TRBD1. This CDR3 spans 16 amino acids. After removal of 2 bases from V and 2 bases from J, the junction contained 5 bases not matched to a gene. From germline, CDR1 is MGHRA and CDR2 YSYEKL. The CDR3 nucleotides are TGCGCCAGCAGCCAATATTACAGGGGGGGCAATCAGCCCCAGCATTTT. This sequence encodes CASSQYYRGGNQPQHF.

V usage is TRBV6-1 and J usage is TRBJ2-7; TRBD1 is a possible D gene (6 bases). V was pared by 5 bases and J by 4 bases, with 12 bases between. CDR1 and CDR2 from the germline V gene are MNHNS and SASEGT. This CDR3 has 13 amino acids. DNA for the CDR3: TGTGCCAGCAGTTTCACAGGGAGATACGAGCAGTACTTC. It is translated as CASSFTGRYEQYF.

The chain couples TRBV28 to TRBJ1-2; 11 bases line up with TRBD1. V shed 5 bases and J 5 bases; nucleotides not matched to a gene: 1. The CDR3 length is 13 residues. Germline CDR1 and CDR2: MDHEN and SYDVKM. CDR3 in DNA: TGTGCCAGCAGTGGGACAGGGGGATATGGCTACACCTTC. Encoded protein: CASSGTGGYGYTF.

The chain is built from TRBV29-1 and TRBJ2-1, with 9 bases that match TRBD1. Germline V gene sequence: CDR1 SQVTM, CDR2 ANQGSEA. After removal of 7 bases from V and 4 bases from J, the junction contained 14 bases not matched to a gene. This CDR3 has 16 residues. The CDR3, as DNA: TGCAGCGATAACTTGGGACAGGGTTTGAGGTACAATGAGCAGTTCTTC. Translated: CSDNLGQGLRYNEQFF.

This chain connects TRBV29-1 to TRBJ1-2; TRBD1 matches at 7 bases. The CDR3 extends over 13 amino acids. Trimming removed 7 bases from V and 4 bases from J; junction bases left unmatched: 9. Germline assignment: CDR1 SQVTM and CDR2 ANQGSEA. CDR3 residues: CSGSTGASYGYTF. The DNA for the CDR3 is TGCAGCGGTAGCACAGGGGCGAGCTATGGCTACACCTTC.

This chain uses TRBV29-1 with TRBJ2-7, with D possibly being TRBD1 (6 bases). Germline CDR1 reads SQVTM; CDR2 reads ANQGSEA. Trimming shortened V by 6 bases and J by 5 bases, and 14 bases separated the two germline ends. The CDR3 runs to 12 residues. The CDR3 nucleotides read TGCAGCGTAGCCCGGGACACGGACGAGCAGTACTTC. Its protein is CSVARDTDEQYF.

The V and J genes are TRBV10-3 and TRBJ2-5, with D hard to call. The length of the CDR3 is 13 residues. Trimming removed 4 bases from V and 5 bases from J, with 11 bases in between. Germline CDR1 and CDR2: ENHRY and SYGVKD. The CDR3 DNA is TGTGCCATCAGTGCCGTGAGTCCCGAGACCCAGTACTTC. This translates into CAISAVSPETQYF.